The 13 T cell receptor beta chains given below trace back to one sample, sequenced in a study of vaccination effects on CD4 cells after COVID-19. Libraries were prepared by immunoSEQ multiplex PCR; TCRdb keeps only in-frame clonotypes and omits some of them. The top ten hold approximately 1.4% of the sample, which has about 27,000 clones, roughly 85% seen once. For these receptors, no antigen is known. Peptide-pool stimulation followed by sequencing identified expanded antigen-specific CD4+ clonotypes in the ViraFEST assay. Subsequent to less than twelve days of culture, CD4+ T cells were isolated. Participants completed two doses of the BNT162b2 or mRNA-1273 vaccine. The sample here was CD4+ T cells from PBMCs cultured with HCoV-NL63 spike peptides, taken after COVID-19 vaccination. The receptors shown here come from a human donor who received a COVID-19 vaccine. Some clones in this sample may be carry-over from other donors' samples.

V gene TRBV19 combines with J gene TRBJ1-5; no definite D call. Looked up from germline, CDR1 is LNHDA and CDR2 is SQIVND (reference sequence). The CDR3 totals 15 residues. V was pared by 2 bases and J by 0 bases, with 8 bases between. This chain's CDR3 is CASSIKGYSNQPQHF. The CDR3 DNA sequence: TGTGCCAGTAGTATAAAGGGATATAGCAATCAGCCCCAGCATTTT.

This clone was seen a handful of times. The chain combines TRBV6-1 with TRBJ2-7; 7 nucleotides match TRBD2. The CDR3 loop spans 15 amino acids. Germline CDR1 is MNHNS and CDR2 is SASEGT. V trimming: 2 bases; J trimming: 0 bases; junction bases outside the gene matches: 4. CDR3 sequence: CASSEFGGSSYEQYV. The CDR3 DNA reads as TGTGCCAGCAGTGAATTCGGGGGGAGCTCCTACGAGCAGTACGTC.

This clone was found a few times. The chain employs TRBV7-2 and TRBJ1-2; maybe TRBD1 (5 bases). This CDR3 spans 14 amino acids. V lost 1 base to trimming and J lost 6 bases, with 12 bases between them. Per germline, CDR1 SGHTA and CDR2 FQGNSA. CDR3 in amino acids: CASSLDLGRDGYTF. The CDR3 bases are TGTGCCAGCAGCTTAGATCTGGGACGGGATGGCTACACCTTC. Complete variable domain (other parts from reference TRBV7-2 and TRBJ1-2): GAGVSQSPSNKVTEKGKDVELRCDPISGHTALYWYRQSLGQGLEFLIYFQGNSAPDKSGLPSDRFSAERTGGSVSTLTIQRTQQEDSAVYLCASSLDLGRDGYTFGSGTRLTVV.

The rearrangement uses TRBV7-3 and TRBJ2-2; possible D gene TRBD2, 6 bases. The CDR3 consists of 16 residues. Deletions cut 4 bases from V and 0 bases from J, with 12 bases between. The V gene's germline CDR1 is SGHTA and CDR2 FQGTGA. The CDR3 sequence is CASSSTGTPNTGELFF. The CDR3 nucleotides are TGTGCCAGCAGCTCAACCGGGACTCCGAACACCGGGGAGCTGTTTTTT.

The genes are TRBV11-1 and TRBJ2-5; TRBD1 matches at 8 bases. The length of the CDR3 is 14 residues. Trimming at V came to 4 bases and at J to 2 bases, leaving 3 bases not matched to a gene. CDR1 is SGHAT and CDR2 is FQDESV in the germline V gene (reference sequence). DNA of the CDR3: TGTGCCAGCAGCTGGGACAGGTGGCAAGAGACCCAGTACTTC. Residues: CASSWDRWQETQYF.

The CDR3 DNA follows: TGTGCCAGCAGCTTTCTGACAGGGGGCAGCGCAGATACGCAGTATTTT. Amino acid sequence: CASSFLTGGSADTQYF. This chain links TRBV7-8 with TRBJ2-3; 10 bases match TRBD1. The CDR3 totals 16 residues. Trimming removed 3 bases from V and 4 bases from J; junction bases left unmatched: 7. Germline lookup yields CDR1 SGHVS and CDR2 FQNEAQ.

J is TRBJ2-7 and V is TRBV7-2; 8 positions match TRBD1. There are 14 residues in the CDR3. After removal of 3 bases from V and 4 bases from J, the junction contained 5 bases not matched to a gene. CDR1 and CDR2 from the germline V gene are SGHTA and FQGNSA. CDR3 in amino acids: CASSFRQGLYEQYV. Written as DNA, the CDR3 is TGTGCCAGCAGCTTTCGACAGGGGTTGTACGAGCAGTACGTC.

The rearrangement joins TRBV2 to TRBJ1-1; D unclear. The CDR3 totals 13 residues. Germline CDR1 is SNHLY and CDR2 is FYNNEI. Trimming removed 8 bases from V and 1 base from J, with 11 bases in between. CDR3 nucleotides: TGTGCCAGCCATTCCGACGGGAACACTGAAGCTTTCTTT. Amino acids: CASHSDGNTEAFF.

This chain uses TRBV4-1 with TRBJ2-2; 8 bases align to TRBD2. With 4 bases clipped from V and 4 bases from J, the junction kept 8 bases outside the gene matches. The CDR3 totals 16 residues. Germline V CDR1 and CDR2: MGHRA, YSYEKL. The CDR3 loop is CASSPRSGGSTGELFF. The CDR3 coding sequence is TGCGCCAGCAGCCCGCGAAGCGGGGGTAGCACCGGGGAGCTGTTTTTT.

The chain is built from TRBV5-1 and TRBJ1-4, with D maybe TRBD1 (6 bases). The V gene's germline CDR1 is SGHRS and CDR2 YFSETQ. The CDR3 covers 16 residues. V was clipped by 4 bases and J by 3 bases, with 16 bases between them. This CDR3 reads CASSRGGANPNEKLFF. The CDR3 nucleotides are TGCGCCAGCAGCCGCGGGGGGGCAAATCCTAATGAAAAACTGTTTTTT.

As DNA, the CDR3 is TGTGCCAGCACTAACCAGGGGGCGGGACAGCCCCAGCATTTT. Its translation is CASTNQGAGQPQHF. The chain employs TRBV7-2 and TRBJ1-5, with 8 bases lining up with TRBD1. V was pared by 7 bases and J by 7 bases, with 9 bases of the junction left unmatched. The germline V gene has CDR1 SGHTA and CDR2 FQGNSA. This CDR3 contains 14 residues.

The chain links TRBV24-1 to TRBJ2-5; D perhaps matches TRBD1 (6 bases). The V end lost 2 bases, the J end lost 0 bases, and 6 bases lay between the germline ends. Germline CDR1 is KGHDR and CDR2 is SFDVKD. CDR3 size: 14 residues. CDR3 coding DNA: TGTGCCACCAGTGATTGGGACAACCAAGAGACCCAGTACTTC. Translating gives CATSDWDNQETQYF.

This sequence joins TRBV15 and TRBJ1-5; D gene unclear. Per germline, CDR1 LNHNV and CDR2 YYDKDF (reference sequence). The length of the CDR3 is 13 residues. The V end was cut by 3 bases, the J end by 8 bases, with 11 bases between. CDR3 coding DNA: TGTGCCACCAGCAGTAGGAGCCTTGAGCCCCAGCATTTT. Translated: CATSSRSLEPQHF.